These 11 T cell receptor beta chains originate from one sample sequenced in a study of T-cell reconstitution after alpha-beta-depleted transplantation in children. It was with unique molecular identifiers that the TCRbeta library was prepared. TCRdb analysed the PCR reads with MiXCR anew, one entry per CDR3 protein. The sample lists fewer than 90,000 distinct CDR3 sequences, about 7% occurring once. The starting material was PBMCs from the stem cell graft donor, obtained from the stem cell graft. Receptors were obtained from a human donor who donated a stem cell graft to a child with acute lymphoblastic leukemia.

This clonotype was picked up many times. The rearrangement uses TRBV6-1 and TRBJ1-4; a weak D match, TRBD1 (5 bases). Germline V gene lookup returns CDR1 MNHNS and CDR2 SASEGT. This CDR3 spans 15 amino acids. V lost 7 bases and J lost 4, with 16 bases in between. CDR3: CASTQGGGGNEKLFF. The CDR3 nucleotides are TGTGCCAGCACCCAGGGCGGGGGGGGTAATGAAAAACTGTTTTTT.

This clonotype was counted many times. The genes are TRBV12-3 or TRBV12-4 and TRBJ2-2; 7 bases are a match to TRBD1. CDR3 length: 15 amino acids. The ends lost 7 bases at V and 5 bases at J; junction bases unmatched: 10. CDR3 amino acids: CASTPGTVGTGELFF. CDR3 sequence (DNA): TGTGCCAGCACTCCAGGGACAGTGGGGACCGGGGAGCTGTTTTTT.

This clonotype was found many times. This chain connects TRBV7-2 to TRBJ1-1; 7 bases are a match to TRBD1. In germline, CDR1 is SGHTA, CDR2 FQGNSA. The CDR3 spans 14 residues. J was trimmed by 6 bases and V by 4 bases; bases with no gene match: 8. CDR3 in amino acids: CASSSNRGSAEAFF. In DNA, the CDR3 is TGTGCCAGCAGCTCGAACAGGGGTTCGGCTGAAGCTTTCTTT.

This clonotype was observed a few times. J is TRBJ2-3 and V is TRBV6-2 or TRBV6-3; tentatively, D is TRBD1 (6 bases). This CDR3 is 16 amino acids long. Trimming took 5 bases from V and 3 from J, leaving 18 bases between them. The germline gives CDR1 MNHEY, CDR2 SVGEGT. The CDR3 nucleotides read TGTGCCAGCAGTCTAGAGGGGGTAGATAGGACAGATACGCAGTATTTT. Encoded protein: CASSLEGVDRTDTQYF.

This clonotype was seen ten or more times. The V gene is TRBV5-3, the J gene TRBJ2-5; D unresolved. TRBV5-3 is filed as an ORF, its function uncertain. V lost 0 bases, J lost 6 bases, and 0 bases lay in between. CDR3 length equals 10 residues. Here the CDR3 reads CARSLETQYF. The CDR3 DNA reads TGTGCCAGAAGCTTGGAGACCCAGTACTTC.

The rearrangement links TRBV7-6 to TRBJ2-3; TRBD2 matches at 11 bases. J gave up 3 bases and V 6 bases, and 8 bases lay outside the gene matches. The CDR3 consists of 16 residues. Germline V gene data show CDR1 as SGHVS and CDR2 as FNYEAQ. CDR3 in amino acids: CASSRMTSGVTDTQYF. CDR3 nucleotides: TGTGCCAGCAGTCGGATGACTAGCGGGGTTACAGATACGCAGTATTTT.

This clonotype showed up many times. The rearrangement uses TRBV11-2 and TRBJ2-3; D ambiguous. There are 13 residues in the CDR3. V was shortened by 5 bases and J by 2 bases, with 8 bases between the two germline ends. CDR1 is SGHAT, CDR2 FQNNGV, per germline. CDR3 region: CASSPPNTDTQYF. CDR3 DNA sequence: TGTGCCAGCAGCCCGCCCAACACAGATACGCAGTATTTT.

In its sample, this clonotype was seen many times. The chain is built from TRBV20-1 and TRBJ1-5; perhaps TRBD1 as D (5 bases). This CDR3 is 15 amino acids long. The V gene lost 1 base and the J gene lost 1 base, with 11 bases spanning the gap. From germline, CDR1 is DFQATT and CDR2 SNEGSKA (reference sequence). CDR3 protein: CSARAGGQSNQPQHF. The CDR3 DNA follows: TGCAGTGCTAGAGCTGGTGGACAAAGCAATCAGCCCCAGCATTTT.

The chain links TRBV6-2 or TRBV6-3 to TRBJ2-7; 10 bases align to TRBD2. J gave up 3 bases and V 5 bases, and 4 bases lay outside the gene matches. This CDR3 is built from 14 residues. Germline assignment: CDR1 MNHEY and CDR2 SVGEGT. The CDR3 DNA is TGTGCCAGCAGTGAGCGGGGGGGCCGCTACGAGCAGTACTTC. It codes for CASSERGGRYEQYF.

A few counts support this clonotype. The rearrangement uses TRBV24-1 and TRBJ2-7; 9 positions match TRBD1. Unmatched junction bases numbered 5, after V lost 9 bases and J lost 3 bases. Germline CDR1 reads KGHDR; CDR2 reads SFDVKD. The CDR3 runs 13 residues. For the CDR3, the DNA is TGTGCCACCTCGGACAGGGGAGTCTACGAGCAGTACTTC. Its translation is CATSDRGVYEQYF.

This clonotype was seen a handful of times. This chain uses TRBV7-2 with TRBJ2-5, with unresolved D. The V gene's germline CDR1 is SGHTA and CDR2 FQGNSA. Trimming cost V 2 bases and J 2 bases, with 9 bases left between them. CDR3 length: 14 residues. CDR3 nucleotides: TGTGCCAGCAGCTTAAGTCGGTCTCAAGAGACCCAGTACTTC. Its translation is CASSLSRSQETQYF.